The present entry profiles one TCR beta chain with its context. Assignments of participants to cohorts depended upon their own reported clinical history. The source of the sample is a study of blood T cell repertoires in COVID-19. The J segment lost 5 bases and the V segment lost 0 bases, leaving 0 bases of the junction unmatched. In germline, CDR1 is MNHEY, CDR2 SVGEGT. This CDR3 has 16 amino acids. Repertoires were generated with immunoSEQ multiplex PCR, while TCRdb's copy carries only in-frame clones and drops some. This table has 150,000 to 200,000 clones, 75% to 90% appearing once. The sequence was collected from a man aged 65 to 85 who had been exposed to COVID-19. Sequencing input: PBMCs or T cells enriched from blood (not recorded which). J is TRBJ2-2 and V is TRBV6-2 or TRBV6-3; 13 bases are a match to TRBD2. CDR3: CASSYSGLAGTGELFF. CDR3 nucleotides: TGTGCCAGCAGTTACTCGGGACTAGCGGGGACCGGGGAGCTGTTTTTT.